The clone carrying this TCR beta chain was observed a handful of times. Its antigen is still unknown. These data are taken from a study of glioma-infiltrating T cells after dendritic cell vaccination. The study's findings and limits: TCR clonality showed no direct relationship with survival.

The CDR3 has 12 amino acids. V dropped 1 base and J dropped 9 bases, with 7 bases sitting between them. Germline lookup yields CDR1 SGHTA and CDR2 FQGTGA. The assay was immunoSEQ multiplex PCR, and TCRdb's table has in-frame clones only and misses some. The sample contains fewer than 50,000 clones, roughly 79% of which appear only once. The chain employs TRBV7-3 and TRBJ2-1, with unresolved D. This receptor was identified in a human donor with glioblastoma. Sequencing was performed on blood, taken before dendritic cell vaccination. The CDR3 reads CASSLSFSEQFF. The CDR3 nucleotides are TGTGCCAGCAGCTTAAGTTTCAGTGAGCAGTTCTTC.